One and the same sample provided the 28 T cell receptor beta chains below, sequenced in a study of graft-versus-host responses after intestinal transplantation. Some clones are missing from TCRdb's copy, which holds only in-frame ones; the method was immunoSEQ multiplex PCR. This table holds fewer than 10,000 clones, around 89% found once. Sample: PBMCs, taken roughly 35 weeks after intestinal transplant. The receptors come from a human patient who received an intestinal transplant, so some T cells may come from the graft donor.

The J gene is TRBJ1-1, the V gene TRBV19, with D possibly TRBD1 on 6 matching bases. This CDR3 is 16 amino acids long. Deletions cut 0 bases from V and 5 bases from J, with 16 bases between. Looked up from germline, CDR1 is LNHDA and CDR2 is SQIVND (reference sequence). CDR3 sequence reads: CASSIDGAGAGTEAFF. The CDR3 bases are TGTGCCAGTAGTATAGATGGGGCAGGGGCCGGGACTGAAGCTTTCTTT.

V gene TRBV28 combines with J gene TRBJ1-3; D remains unclear. Per germline, CDR1 MDHEN and CDR2 SYDVKM. The CDR3 has 17 amino acids. V was pared by 4 bases and J by 0 bases, with 16 bases between. CDR3 region: CASSSTTTYSSGNTIYF. In DNA form, the CDR3 reads TGTGCCAGCAGTTCAACGACCACATACAGCTCTGGAAACACCATATATTTT.

This sequence joins TRBV25-1 and TRBJ2-2, with 10 bases lining up with TRBD2. Looked up from germline, CDR1 is MGHDK and CDR2 is SYGVNS. The CDR3 has 16 amino acids. J was trimmed by 1 base and V by 4 bases; bases with no gene match: 3. CDR3 amino acids: CASSGGLAVNTGELFF. Here the CDR3 DNA reads TGTGCCAGCAGTGGCGGACTAGCGGTGAACACCGGGGAGCTGTTTTTT.

V gene TRBV10-2 combines with J gene TRBJ2-5; D perhaps matches TRBD2 (6 bases). CDR1 WSHSY and CDR2 SAAADI come from the germline V gene. CDR3 length equals 16 residues. The ends were cut back, 6 bases at V and 3 bases at J, with 20 bases in the middle. DNA for the CDR3: TGCGCCAGCAGGAAAGCGCGGGGAAGGGGAGAAGAGACCCAGTACTTC. It is translated as CASRKARGRGEETQYF.

This clone was counted a single time. This sequence joins TRBV28 and TRBJ2-1, with a weak D call TRBD2 (5 bases). V was pared by 3 bases and J by 9 bases, with 12 bases between. The CDR3 is 13 amino acids. Germline V lookup: CDR1 MDHEN, CDR2 SYDVKM. CDR3 residues: CASSLGDRGEQFF. The CDR3 bases are TGTGCCAGCAGTTTGGGCGATCGGGGTGAGCAGTTCTTC.

This sequence joins TRBV6-5 and TRBJ2-7; TRBD2 matches at 11 bases. Germline loops: CDR1 MNHEY, CDR2 SVGAGI. V shed 0 bases, J shed 6 bases, and the junction held 4 bases outside the gene matches. The CDR3 loop spans 15 amino acids. The CDR3: CASSYSVLAGVEQYF. In DNA, the CDR3 is TGTGCCAGCAGTTACTCGGTACTAGCGGGAGTCGAGCAGTACTTC.

J is TRBJ2-2 and V is TRBV25-1, with D possibly called TRBD1 or TRBD2 (5 bases each). CDR3 length: 13 amino acids. Germline CDR1 and CDR2: MGHDK and SYGVNS. With 6 bases removed from V and 4 bases from J, the gap between germline ends came to 9 bases. The CDR3 DNA reads TGTGCCAGCAGCGGGACGGGCACCGGGGAGCTGTTTTTT. This codes for CASSGTGTGELFF.

The V call is TRBV6-5, the J call TRBJ1-5, with D possibly TRBD1 on 6 matching bases. This CDR3 is 14 amino acids long. Germline CDR1 and CDR2: MNHEY and SVGAGI. Trimming shortened V by 5 bases and J by 5 bases, and 13 bases separated the two germline ends. The CDR3 spells CASSPTGPHQPQHF. The CDR3 coding sequence is TGTGCCAGCAGTCCAACAGGGCCGCATCAGCCCCAGCATTTT.

This clone was detected a few times. The genes are TRBV6-4 and TRBJ1-5; D remains ambiguous. The V gene lost 8 bases and the J gene lost 0 bases, with 23 bases spanning the gap. CDR1 and CDR2 from the germline V gene are MRHNA and SNTAGT. The CDR3 totals 18 residues. The CDR3 nucleotides are TGTGCCAGCCCCCATGGACCGCGTGGCCCTTATAGCAATCAGCCCCAGCATTTT. Protein product: CASPHGPRGPYSNQPQHF.

This rearrangement joins TRBV30 to TRBJ2-5; D assignment may be TRBD1 or TRBD2 (5 bases each). The CDR3 length is 13 residues. Germline assignment: CDR1 GTSNPN and CDR2 SVGIG (reference sequence). Trimming took 2 bases from V and 5 from J, leaving 12 bases between them. CDR3 sequence (DNA): TGTGCCTGGAGTAATGGGGGTGAGGAGACCCAGTACTTC. Its translation is CAWSNGGEETQYF.

The chain links TRBV5-6 to TRBJ2-3, with D perhaps matching TRBD1 (6 bases). CDR1 is SGHDT, CDR2 YYEEEE, per germline. The CDR3 contains 14 residues. Between the trimmed V and J ends, which lost 4 bases and 7 bases, there was a span of 16 bases. The CDR3 DNA sequence: TGTGCCAGCAGCCCCCAGGGGCGCGAGAATACGCAGTATTTT. The encoded protein is CASSPQGRENTQYF. The whole variable domain, remainder taken from reference TRBV5-6 and TRBJ2-3, is DAGVTQSPTHLIKTRGQQVTLRCSPKSGHDTVSWYQQALGQGPQFIFQYYEEEERQRGNFPDRFSGHQFPNYSSELNVNALLLGDSALYLCASSPQGRENTQYFGPGTRLTVL.

The chain joins TRBV6-9 to TRBJ2-7; either TRBD1 or TRBD2 may supply D (6 bases each). The V and J ends lost 3 bases and 2 bases respectively, with 17 bases between them. This CDR3 has 16 amino acids. CDR1 and CDR2 from the germline V gene are MNHGY and SVAAGI. The CDR3 DNA follows: TGTGCCAGCAGTTACTCGAGTAGGGGGAGGCCCTACGAGCAGTACTTC. Amino acids: CASSYSSRGRPYEQYF.

This chain connects TRBV7-9 to TRBJ1-1; maybe TRBD1 (5 bases). The length of the CDR3 is 13 residues. The ends were cut back, 7 bases at V and 0 bases at J, with 9 bases in the middle. From germline, CDR1 is SEHNR and CDR2 FQNEAQ (reference sequence). CDR3 residues: CASTRDVNTEAFF. The CDR3 bases are TGTGCCAGCACCAGGGACGTGAACACTGAAGCTTTCTTT.

Only a few counts were recorded for this clone. This chain uses TRBV30 with TRBJ2-3, with D possibly matching TRBD1 (6 bases). V shed 0 bases and J shed 8 bases, with 12 bases lying between them. The CDR3 contains 13 residues. Germline V gives CDR1 GTSNPN, CDR2 SVGIG (reference sequence). Written as DNA, the CDR3 is TGTGCCTGGAGTGTACAGGGCCTGGGTACGCAGTATTTT. This gives the protein CAWSVQGLGTQYF. Together with reference TRBV30 and TRBJ2-3, the CDR3 gives the full variable domain: SQTIHQWPATLVQPVGSPLSLECTVEGTSNPNLYWYRQAAGRGLQLLFYSVGIGQISSEVPQNLSASRPQDRQFILSSKKLLLSDSGFYLCAWSVQGLGTQYFGPGTRLTVL.

The rearrangement links TRBV10-1 to TRBJ2-1, with D perhaps TRBD2 (6 bases). V was trimmed by 4 bases and J by 4 bases, leaving 11 bases between them. In germline, CDR1 is WNHNN, CDR2 SYGVQD (reference sequence). CDR3 length: 14 residues. CDR3 region: CASSVSSEYNEQFF. The CDR3 DNA follows: TGCGCCAGCAGTGTGTCTAGCGAATACAATGAGCAGTTCTTC.

As regards this clone: The same CDR3 also results from other DNA sequences found in this sample. The chain links TRBV18 to TRBJ1-5; D is uncertain. The CDR3 has 13 amino acids. Trimming removed 4 bases from V and 2 bases from J, with 6 bases in between. Per germline, CDR1 KGHSH and CDR2 LQKENI. The CDR3: CASSRGRNQPQHF. The CDR3 coding sequence is TGTGCCAGCTCACGGGGTCGCAATCAGCCCCAGCATTTT.

The chain uses TRBV10-3 and TRBJ2-7; 7 bases align to TRBD1. Germline V CDR1 and CDR2: ENHRY, SYGVKD. J lost 7 bases, V lost 6 bases, and 6 bases had no gene match. This CDR3 region has 12 residues. CDR3 sequence reads: CAIRSTGEEQYF. The CDR3 DNA is TGTGCCATCAGGAGTACAGGGGAAGAGCAGTACTTC.

The chain recombines TRBV27 with TRBJ2-1; 7 nucleotides align to TRBD2. The J segment lost 4 bases and the V segment lost 3 bases, leaving 0 bases of the junction unmatched. The germline gives CDR1 MNHEY, CDR2 SMNVEV (reference sequence). The CDR3 is made up of 13 amino acids. In DNA, the CDR3 is TGTGCCAGCAGTTTGCGGGAGTACAATGAGCAGTTCTTC. As protein: CASSLREYNEQFF.

The chain combines TRBV5-1 with TRBJ2-7; 9 bases are a match to TRBD2. The CDR3 extends over 15 amino acids. Germline trimming cut 0 bases from V and 5 bases from J; bases unmatched to any gene: 6. The germline V gene has CDR1 SGHRS and CDR2 YFSETQ. The CDR3 nucleotides are TGCGCCAGCAGCTTGGGTGCGGGAGGGGGCAACGAGCAGTACTTC. It specifies CASSLGAGGGNEQYF.

This clone was picked up a small number of times. CDR3 coding DNA: TGTGCCAGCAGTGAAGGGGGCTCTGGGGCCAACGTCCTGACTTTC. Translation gives CASSEGGSGANVLTF. V gene TRBV6-4 combines with J gene TRBJ2-6, with D tentatively TRBD1 (6 bases). The CDR3 runs to 15 residues. Trimming left V 3 bases short and J 0 bases short, with 6 bases between. Germline CDR1 and CDR2: MRHNA and SNTAGT.

The V and J genes are TRBV7-9 and TRBJ1-5; weak D call: TRBD1 (6 bases). This CDR3 is 14 amino acids long. Per germline, CDR1 SEHNR and CDR2 FQNEAQ (reference sequence). V was shortened by 4 bases and J by 8 bases, with 15 bases between the two germline ends. The CDR3 here is CASSSRGDYKPQHF. Here the CDR3 DNA reads TGTGCCAGCAGCTCCAGGGGCGACTACAAGCCCCAGCATTTT. Looking up the rest from reference TRBV7-9 and TRBJ1-5 gives the full variable domain: DTGVSQNPRHKITKRGQNVTFRCDPISEHNRLYWYRQTLGQGPEFLTYFQNEAQLEKSRLLSDRFSAERPKGSFSTLEIQRTEQGDSAMYLCASSSRGDYKPQHFGDGTRLSIL.

The chain couples TRBV21-1 to TRBJ2-1. TRBV21-1 is labeled a pseudogene. The CDR3 runs to 10 residues. CDR3 DNA sequence: TGTGCCAGGGGTGGTGATGAGCAGTTCTTC. It encodes CARGGDEQFF.

The chain recombines TRBV18 with TRBJ1-1; D is unclear. This CDR3 region has 12 residues. V was pared by 3 bases and J by 3 bases, with 5 bases between. Germline values: CDR1 KGHSH, CDR2 LQKENI. The CDR3 sequence is CASSPVDTEAFF. For the CDR3, the DNA is TGTGCCAGCTCACCCGTCGACACTGAAGCTTTCTTT.

This clone was seen only once. The rearrangement joins TRBV4-3 to TRBJ2-2; a weak D match, TRBD2 (6 bases). Germline V lookup: CDR1 LGHNA, CDR2 YSLEER. Trimming pared 4 bases from V and 6 bases from J, leaving 12 bases between. The CDR3 contains 14 residues. CDR3 loop: CASSPATSPGELFF. The CDR3 DNA reads TGCGCCAGCAGCCCCGCGACTAGTCCCGGGGAGCTGTTTTTT.

The V call is TRBV28, the J call TRBJ2-7, with TRBD1 identical over 9 bases. The CDR3 covers 13 residues. V lost 8 bases, J lost 5 bases, and 7 bases stayed unmatched. The germline CDR1 and CDR2 sequences are MDHEN and SYDVKM. DNA of the CDR3: TGTGCCAGCGATGGACAGGGGAGAAACGAGCAGTACTTC. It specifies CASDGQGRNEQYF. The whole variable domain, remainder taken from reference TRBV28 and TRBJ2-7, is DVKVTQSSRYLVKRTGEKVFLECVQDMDHENMFWYRQDPGLGLRLIYFSYDVKMKEKGDIPEGYSVSREKKERFSLILESASTNQTSMYLCASDGQGRNEQYFGPGTRLTVT.

This CDR3 is CASSFLVSGTGGDNEQFF. CDR3 sequence (DNA): TGTGCCAGCAGCTTTCTCGTCTCCGGGACAGGCGGTGACAATGAGCAGTTCTTC. The chain carries TRBV7-9 and TRBJ2-1; 8 bases fit TRBD1. This CDR3 region has 18 residues. V shed 3 bases and J 5 bases; nucleotides not matched to a gene: 15. Germline-derived CDR1 and CDR2 are SEHNR and FQNEAQ (reference sequence).

The CDR3 DNA sequence: TGTGCCAGCAGTTTTATGGGGCGGGGAGGCTACACCTTC. Its protein product is CASSFMGRGGYTF. V usage is TRBV27 and J usage is TRBJ1-2; D perhaps matches TRBD1 (5 bases). V lost 3 bases, J lost 8 bases, and 13 bases lay in between. Germline values: CDR1 MNHEY, CDR2 SMNVEV (reference sequence). The CDR3 runs 13 residues.

The V call is TRBV6-5, the J call TRBJ1-1; D unresolved. The germline V gene encodes CDR1 MNHEY and CDR2 SVGAGI. V lost 0 bases to trimming and J lost 4 bases, with 15 bases between them. The CDR3 consists of 16 residues. In DNA, the CDR3 is TGTGCCAGCAGTTACTCGAGAGGGTATTGGGGCACTGAAGCTTTCTTT. The encoded protein is CASSYSRGYWGTEAFF.